The 9 T cell receptor beta chains reported below all come from one sample, sequenced in a study of T cell repertoires and HLA-DP antigens. No antigens are known for them. Clones were sequenced by immunoSEQ multiplex PCR, and TCRdb holds only the in-frame ones, with some missing. The data contain about 110,000 clones, 92% of them singletons. Sequences were obtained from CD4+ T cells from PBMCs. Every receptor here comes from a woman between 18 and 29 years old in good health and CMV-seronegative.

The rearrangement uses TRBV5-5 and TRBJ2-2, with no clear D. The V gene's germline CDR1 is SGHKS and CDR2 YYEKEE (reference sequence). V lost 4 bases and J 7 bases, leaving 20 bases between the germline ends. The CDR3 extends over 16 amino acids. The chain's CDR3 is CASSVGWAGNDGELFF. CDR3 coding DNA: TGTGCCAGCAGCGTTGGTTGGGCAGGCAACGACGGGGAGCTGTTTTTT.

The V gene is TRBV21-1, the J gene TRBJ1-5. TRBV21-1 has pseudogene status. The CDR3 loop spans 17 amino acids. The CDR3 is CASSKRQGGCSNQPQHF. The CDR3 nucleotides read TGTGCCAGCAGCAAAAGACAGGGAGGGTGTAGCAATCAGCCCCAGCATTTT.

This clone was detected only once. The CDR3 loop is CASSYRLNTEAFF. In DNA form, the CDR3 reads TGTGCCAGCAGTTATCGGCTGAACACTGAAGCTTTCTTT. The chain is built from TRBV27 and TRBJ1-1; no reliable D call. Per the germline V gene, CDR1 is MNHEY and CDR2 is SMNVEV (reference sequence). Trimming took 4 bases from V and 0 from J, leaving 6 bases between them. This CDR3 is built from 13 residues.

The gene calls are TRBV19 and TRBJ1-5; no definite D call. The V and J ends lost 7 bases and 7 bases respectively, with 11 bases between them. Germline lookup yields CDR1 LNHDA and CDR2 SQIVND (reference sequence). The CDR3 length is 12 residues. CDR3 coding DNA: TGTGCCAGTAATTCCCGGAGGCAGCCCCAGCATTTT. Translation: CASNSRRQPQHF.

CDR3 sequence reads: CASSAAGLDYNEQFF. The CDR3 DNA sequence: TGCGCCAGCAGCGCTGCGGGACTAGACTACAATGAGCAGTTCTTC. The chain uses TRBV5-1 and TRBJ2-1; 8 bases match TRBD2. Trimming removed 4 bases from V and 3 bases from J; junction bases left unmatched: 6. Germline lookup yields CDR1 SGHRS and CDR2 YFSETQ. CDR3 length: 15 residues.

The chain couples TRBV6-5 to TRBJ1-2; D unresolved. Per the germline V gene, CDR1 is MNHEY and CDR2 is SVGAGI. This CDR3 spans 15 amino acids. V was clipped by 5 bases and J by 7 bases, with 20 bases between them. The CDR3 nucleotides are TGTGCCAGCAGTCGACCAAGAGGGTCGGGAGGTGGCTACACCTTC. It translates to CASSRPRGSGGGYTF.

The rearrangement joins TRBV7-9 to TRBJ2-5, with 8 positions matching TRBD2. V trimming: 8 bases; J trimming: 7 bases; junction bases outside the gene matches: 9. Looked up from germline, CDR1 is SEHNR and CDR2 is FQNEAQ (reference sequence). The CDR3 length is 13 residues. The CDR3 is CASVSGGAGTQYF. The CDR3 nucleotides are TGTGCCAGCGTTTCGGGGGGGGCAGGGACCCAGTACTTC. Supplemented by reference TRBV7-9 and TRBJ2-5, the full variable domain reads DTGVSQNPRHKITKRGQNVTFRCDPISEHNRLYWYRQTLGQGPEFLTYFQNEAQLEKSRLLSDRFSAERPKGSFSTLEIQRTEQGDSAMYLCASVSGGAGTQYFGPGTRLLVL.

This clone was seen just once. The chain has TRBV27 and TRBJ1-6; TRBD1 aligns across 9 bases. Unmatched junction bases numbered 7, after V lost 0 bases and J lost 7 bases. The CDR3 is made up of 17 amino acids. The germline CDR1 and CDR2 sequences are MNHEY and SMNVEV (reference sequence). The CDR3 here is CASSLSRDGTGNSPLHF. CDR3 bases: TGTGCCAGCAGTTTATCGCGGGACGGGACAGGGAATTCACCCCTCCACTTT.

This sequence joins TRBV28 and TRBJ2-1; unclear D gene. This CDR3 has 16 amino acids. V shed 2 bases and J shed 8 bases, with 19 bases lying between them. Looked up from germline, CDR1 is MDHEN and CDR2 is SYDVKM. The CDR3: CASSLGNQPSVDEQFF. CDR3 sequence (DNA): TGTGCCAGCAGTTTAGGAAACCAACCTTCGGTCGATGAGCAGTTCTTC. The complete variable domain, with remaining parts taken from reference TRBV28 and TRBJ2-1, reads DVKVTQSSRYLVKRTGEKVFLECVQDMDHENMFWYRQDPGLGLRLIYFSYDVKMKEKGDIPEGYSVSREKKERFSLILESASTNQTSMYLCASSLGNQPSVDEQFFGPGTRLTVL.